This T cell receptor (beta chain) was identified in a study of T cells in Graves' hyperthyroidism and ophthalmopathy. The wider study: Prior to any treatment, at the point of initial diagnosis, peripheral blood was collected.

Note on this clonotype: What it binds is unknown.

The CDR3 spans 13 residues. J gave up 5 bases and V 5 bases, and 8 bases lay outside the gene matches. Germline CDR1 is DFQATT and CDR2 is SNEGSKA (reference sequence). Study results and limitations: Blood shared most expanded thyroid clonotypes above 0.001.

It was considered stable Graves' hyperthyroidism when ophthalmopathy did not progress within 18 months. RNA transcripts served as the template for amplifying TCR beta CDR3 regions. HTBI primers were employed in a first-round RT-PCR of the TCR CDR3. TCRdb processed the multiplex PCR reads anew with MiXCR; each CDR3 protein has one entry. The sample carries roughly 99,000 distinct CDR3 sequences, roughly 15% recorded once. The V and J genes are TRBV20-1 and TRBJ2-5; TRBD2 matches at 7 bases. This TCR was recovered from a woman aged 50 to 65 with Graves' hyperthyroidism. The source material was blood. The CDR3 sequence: CSAPASAGETQYF. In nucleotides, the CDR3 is TGCAGTGCTCCGGCCTCAGCGGGGGAGACCCAGTACTTC.